Listed below are T cell receptor beta chains from one sample, sequenced in a study of shared clonotypes between healthy human individuals. Only in-frame clones appear in the TCRdb table, and some are missing; sequencing was by immunoSEQ multiplex PCR. The sample lists some 240,000 clones; 65% were seen once. Sequenced input: memory CD4+ T cells sorted from blood. The receptors here all came from a man younger than 40 in good health. Both conserved end residues are part of each CDR3. A D gene is named only where the DNA matches it firmly. Clone size is not always given. Where it is, it says once, few, many or a class for expanded clones.

d_gene	v_gene	abundance	j_gene	CDR3aa	CDR3nt
NA	TRBV7-6	NA	TRBJ2-7	CASSPALPGKGEQYF	TGTGCCAGCAGCCCCGCACTCCCTGGGAAGGGCGAGCAGTACTTC
NA	TRBV6-6	many	TRBJ2-3	CASSYGQGTDTQYF	TGTGCCAGCAGTTACGGGCAGGGAACAGATACGCAGTATTTT
NA	TRBV14	NA	TRBJ1-5	CASSLGSGNQPQHF	TGTGCCAGCAGCCTGGGATCGGGTAATCAGCCCCAGCATTTT
NA	TRBV28	NA	TRBJ2-1	CASSLLPWDEQFF	TGTGCCAGCAGTTTATTACCATGGGATGAGCAGTTCTTC
TRBD1	TRBV5-6	NA	TRBJ2-5	CASSSWTGGETQYF	TGTGCCAGCAGCTCCTGGACAGGGGGAGAGACCCAGTACTTC
TRBD1	TRBV19	NA	TRBJ1-2	CASSLDRGRYGYTF	TGTGCCAGTAGCCTGGACAGGGGAAGGTATGGCTACACCTTC
NA	TRBV28	NA	TRBJ1-1	CASNLAGTEAFF	TGTGCCAGCAACCTGGCAGGCACTGAAGCTTTCTTT
NA	TRBV28	NA	TRBJ2-5	CASSSLTAKETQYF	TGTGCCAGCAGTTCATTGACAGCAAAAGAGACCCAGTACTTC
TRBD2	TRBV18	NA	TRBJ2-3	CASSSGLAGTDTQYF	TGTGCCAGCTCGAGCGGACTAGCGGGCACAGATACGCAGTATTTT
NA	TRBV5-4	NA	TRBJ2-1	CASSLGYARSGNEQFF	TGTGCCAGCAGCTTGGGGTACGCCAGGTCTGGCAATGAGCAGTTCTTC
NA	TRBV18	NA	TRBJ2-1	CASSSDGAVGQFF	TGTGCCAGCTCGTCCGACGGGGCAGTAGGGCAGTTCTTC
NA	TRBV30	few	TRBJ2-7	CAWSRFLSYEQYF	TGTGCCTGGAGTCGTTTCCTCTCCTACGAGCAGTACTTC
NA	TRBV7-6	NA	TRBJ2-7	CASSNQLVSEQYF	TGTGCCAGCAGCAATCAACTAGTTTCCGAGCAGTACTTC
NA	TRBV7-6	NA	TRBJ2-5	CASSSLAQETQYF	TGTGCCAGCAGCTCCTTAGCCCAAGAGACCCAGTACTTC
TRBD1	TRBV5-1	NA	TRBJ1-3	CASRQGESTIYF	TGCGCCAGCCGACAGGGGGAAAGCACCATATATTTT
TRBD2	TRBV11-2	NA	TRBJ2-2	CASSLGSGRAFAGELFF	TGTGCCAGCAGCTTGGGTAGCGGGAGGGCGTTCGCCGGGGAGCTGTTTTTT
NA	TRBV28	NA	TRBJ2-5	CASSHPQGSRTQYF	TGTGCCAGCAGTCACCCACAGGGCTCTAGGACCCAGTACTTC
TRBD2	TRBV14	NA	TRBJ2-5	CASSPQLAGETQYF	TGTGCCAGCAGCCCACAACTAGCGGGAGAGACCCAGTACTTC
TRBD1	TRBV5-1	NA	TRBJ2-7	CASSLLGTAEQYF	TGCGCCAGCAGCCTACTGGGGACAGCCGAGCAGTACTTC